Listed below are T cell receptor beta chains from one sample, sequenced in a study of blood T cell repertoires in COVID-19. Using immunoSEQ multiplex PCR, the repertoire was profiled, and TCRdb retains in-frame clones only, with some absent. The data show some 330,000 clones, approximately 90% seen once. Sequenced input: peripheral blood. These receptors were obtained from a woman between 50 and 59 years old with active or convalescent COVID-19. Both conserved end residues are part of each CDR3. The order of the fields is V gene, D gene, clone size, J gene, CDR3 DNA, CDR3 protein. A D gene is named only where the DNA matches it firmly. Only part of the rows carry a size: once, few, many, or a class if the clone is expanded.

TRBV19	TRBD1	once	TRBJ2-7	TGTGCCAGTAGTATCACCGGGACAGCGCTACGTAGGCAGTACTTC	CASSITGTALRRQYF
TRBV10-3	.	.	TRBJ2-3	TGTGCCATCAGTGGTTTAGGGGCCACAGATACGCAGTATTTT	CAISGLGATDTQYF
TRBV7-3	TRBD2	once	TRBJ2-1	TGTGCCAGCAGCCTCGGGTTAGCGGGATTCGTGGAGCAGTTCTTC	CASSLGLAGFVEQFF
TRBV6-2/TRBV6-3	.	.	TRBJ1-5	TGTGCCAGCAGCCACAATAGCAATCAGCCCCAGCATTTT	CASSHNSNQPQHF
TRBV12-5	.	.	TRBJ2-7	TGTGCTAGTGCCGGTGACGGGTACGAGCAGTACTTC	CASAGDGYEQYF
TRBV12-5	.	.	TRBJ1-2	TGTGCTAGTGGTTTGGCGACAGTTAACTATGGCTACACCTTC	CASGLATVNYGYTF
TRBV18	TRBD1	.	TRBJ1-2	TGTGCCAGCTCGAGGGACAGCCCTAACTATGGCTACACCTTC	CASSRDSPNYGYTF
TRBV20-1	.	.	TRBJ2-7	TGCAGTGCTGTTTCTTACGAGCAGTACTTC	CSAVSYEQYF
TRBV28	.	.	TRBJ1-3	TGTGCCAGCAGGTCGGGACAAACAGACACCATATATTTT	CASRSGQTDTIYF
TRBV7-2	.	few	TRBJ2-1	TGTGCCAGCAGCTTAGGGGTCAGGGTCGGTACGAATGAGCAGTTCTTC	CASSLGVRVGTNEQFF
TRBV28	.	.	TRBJ2-1	TGTGCCAGCAGTTTACGACGTTGGAGCTCCTACAATGAGCAGTTCTTC	CASSLRRWSSYNEQFF
TRBV5-1	TRBD1	.	TRBJ1-3	TGCGCCAGCAGCTTGGTCGGCGGGGACAGAGGAAACACCATATATTTT	CASSLVGGDRGNTIYF
TRBV5-1	.	.	TRBJ1-1	TGCGCCAGCAGCTTATTGAGTTCCCCCGGCCAGGGAAATAAAGCTTTCTTT	CASSLLSSPGQGNKAFF
TRBV11-2	.	.	TRBJ2-7	TGTGCCAGCAGCCCCCGTATCGAGCAGTACTTC	CASSPRIEQYF
TRBV3-1/TRBV3-2	.	once	TRBJ1-3	TGTGCCAGCAGCCAAGGACCCAGGGTGATATCTGGAAACACCATATATTTT	CASSQGPRVISGNTIYF
TRBV30	.	.	TRBJ1-2	TGTGCCTGGATGCAGGTTTATAACTATGGCTACACCTTC	CAWMQVYNYGYTF
TRBV19	TRBD2	.	TRBJ2-7	TGTGCCAGTAGTCGGGGACTAGCGGCGACCTACGAGCAGTACTTC	CASSRGLAATYEQYF
TRBV4-3	.	.	TRBJ2-7	TGCGCCAGCAGCCAAGAATGGTCAGGCGCGACCTACGAGCAGTACTTC	CASSQEWSGATYEQYF
TRBV5-4	TRBD2	once	TRBJ2-5	TGTGCCAGCAGCTCTAAGCGGGGGCAAGAGACCCAGTACTTC	CASSSKRGQETQYF
TRBV28	.	once	TRBJ2-3	TGTGCCAGCAGTTTGAGGGCGGGATCTTATAGCACAGATACGCAGTATTTT	CASSLRAGSYSTDTQYF
TRBV4-3	.	.	TRBJ2-7	TGCGCCAGCAGCCAAGAAGTGAGGCAGACCGCCTACGAGCAGTACTTC	CASSQEVRQTAYEQYF
TRBV4-1	.	few	TRBJ2-7	TGCGCCAGCAGCCAAGATCCGGCAGGGGTCAGGGAGCAGTACTTC	CASSQDPAGVREQYF
TRBV27	.	.	TRBJ1-6	TGTGCCAGCAGTCCAAGACGGGTACTAACATATAATTCACCCCTCCACTTT	CASSPRRVLTYNSPLHF
TRBV2	TRBD1	.	TRBJ2-7	TGTGCCAGCAACCTCCCCAGGGACAGGCCCTACGAGCAGTACTTC	CASNLPRDRPYEQYF